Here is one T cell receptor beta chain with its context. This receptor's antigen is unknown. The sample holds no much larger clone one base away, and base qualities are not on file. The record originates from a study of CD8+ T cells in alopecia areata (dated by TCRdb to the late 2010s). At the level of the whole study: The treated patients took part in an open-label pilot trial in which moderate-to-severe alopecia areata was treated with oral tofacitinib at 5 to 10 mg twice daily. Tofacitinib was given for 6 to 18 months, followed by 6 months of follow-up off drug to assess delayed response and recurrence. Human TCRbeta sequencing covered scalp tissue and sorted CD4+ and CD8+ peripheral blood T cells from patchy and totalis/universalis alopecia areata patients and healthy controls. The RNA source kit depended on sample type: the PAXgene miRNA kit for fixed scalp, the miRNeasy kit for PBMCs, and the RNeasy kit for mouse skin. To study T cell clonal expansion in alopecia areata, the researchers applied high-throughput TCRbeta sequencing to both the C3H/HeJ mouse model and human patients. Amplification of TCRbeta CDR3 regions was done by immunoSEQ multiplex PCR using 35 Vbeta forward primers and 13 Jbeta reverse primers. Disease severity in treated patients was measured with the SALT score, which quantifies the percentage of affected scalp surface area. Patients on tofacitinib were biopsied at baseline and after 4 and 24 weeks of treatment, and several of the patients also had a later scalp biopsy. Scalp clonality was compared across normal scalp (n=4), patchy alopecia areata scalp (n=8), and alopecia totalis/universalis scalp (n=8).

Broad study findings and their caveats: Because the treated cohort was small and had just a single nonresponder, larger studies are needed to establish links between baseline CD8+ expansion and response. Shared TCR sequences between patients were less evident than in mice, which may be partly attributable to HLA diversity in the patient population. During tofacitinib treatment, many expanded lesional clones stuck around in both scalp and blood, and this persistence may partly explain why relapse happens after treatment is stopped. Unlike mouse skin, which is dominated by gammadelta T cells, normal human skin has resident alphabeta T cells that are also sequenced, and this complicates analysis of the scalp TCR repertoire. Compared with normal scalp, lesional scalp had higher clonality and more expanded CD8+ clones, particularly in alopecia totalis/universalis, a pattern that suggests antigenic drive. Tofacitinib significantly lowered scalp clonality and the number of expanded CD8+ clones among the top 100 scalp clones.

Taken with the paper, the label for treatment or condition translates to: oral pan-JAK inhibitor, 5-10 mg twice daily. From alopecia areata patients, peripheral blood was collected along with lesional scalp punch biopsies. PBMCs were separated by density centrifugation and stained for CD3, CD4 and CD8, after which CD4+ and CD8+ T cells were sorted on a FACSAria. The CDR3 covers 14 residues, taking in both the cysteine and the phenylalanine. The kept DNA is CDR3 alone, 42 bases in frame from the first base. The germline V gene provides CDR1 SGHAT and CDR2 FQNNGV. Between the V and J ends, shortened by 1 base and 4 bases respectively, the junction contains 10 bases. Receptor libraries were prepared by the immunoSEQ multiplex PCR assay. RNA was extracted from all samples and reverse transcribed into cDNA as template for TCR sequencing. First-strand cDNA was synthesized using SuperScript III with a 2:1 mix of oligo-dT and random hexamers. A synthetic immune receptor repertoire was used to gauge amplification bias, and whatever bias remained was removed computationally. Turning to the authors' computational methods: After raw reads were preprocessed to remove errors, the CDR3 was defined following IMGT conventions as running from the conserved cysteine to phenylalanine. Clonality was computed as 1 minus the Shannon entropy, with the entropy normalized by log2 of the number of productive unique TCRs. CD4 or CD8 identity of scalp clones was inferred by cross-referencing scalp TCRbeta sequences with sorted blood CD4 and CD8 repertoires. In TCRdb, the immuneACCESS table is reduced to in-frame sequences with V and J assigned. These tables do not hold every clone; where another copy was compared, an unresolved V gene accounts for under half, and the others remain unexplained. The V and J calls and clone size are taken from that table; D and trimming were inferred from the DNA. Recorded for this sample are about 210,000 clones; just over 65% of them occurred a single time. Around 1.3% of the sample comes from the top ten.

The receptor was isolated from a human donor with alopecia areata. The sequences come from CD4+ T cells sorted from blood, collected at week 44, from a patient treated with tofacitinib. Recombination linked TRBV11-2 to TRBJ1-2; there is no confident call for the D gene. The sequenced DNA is TGTGCCAGCAGCTTAGCCCGGGCCCCCTATGGCTACACCTTC. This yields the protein CASSLARAPYGYTF.